This T cell receptor (beta chain) was recorded in a study of cytomegalovirus exposure and HLA in healthy donors. As for the study in general: From donors who were HLA-typed, an early data release held around 85 million unique TCRs. Study-wide results and caveats: It was only CMV serostatus that was available as immune exposure information.

PCR involved 60 Vbeta and 13 Jbeta primers. Produced via immunoSEQ multiplex PCR; TCRdb's table is partial and in-frame only. The sample's table shows over 45,000 clones. With regard to this clone: Its antigen remains unknown.

The CDR3 loop spans 14 amino acids. The germline gives CDR1 LNHDA, CDR2 SQIVND (reference sequence). The germline V and J ends were trimmed by 6 bases and 7 bases, with 18 bases remaining between them. The J gene is TRBJ1-2, the V gene TRBV19; D gene unclear. Sequencing input: PBMCs. This TCR was sampled from a woman aged 40 to 50 in good health and CMV-seronegative. The chain's CDR3 is CASSLPSGYSGYTF. Written as DNA, the CDR3 is TGTGCCAGTAGCCTCCCCTCAGGCTATTCTGGCTACACCTTC.